This passage covers 16 T cell receptor beta chains from one sample sequenced in a study of early T cells in non-severe SARS-CoV-2 infection. A single record per CDR3 protein comes from TCRdb applying MiXCR to the 5' RACE reads. The top ten hold under 15% of the sample, which has about 52,000 distinct CDR3 sequences, about 11% seen once. Sequencing input: whole blood. These receptors were taken from an adult who was a healthcare worker with PCR-confirmed SARS-CoV-2 infection or an uninfected control (not recorded which).

This sequence joins TRBV7-2 and TRBJ1-3; D not certain. Trimming took off 1 base at V and 0 bases at J, with 7 bases between the two ends. Germline V gives CDR1 SGHTA, CDR2 FQGNSA. This CDR3 has 15 residues. DNA for the CDR3: TGTGCCAGCAGCTTAGTATCAAGCTCTGGAAACACCATATATTTT. It specifies CASSLVSSSGNTIYF.

This clonotype was counted between two and nine times. The chain is built from TRBV11-2 and TRBJ2-2; D ambiguous. The germline V gene encodes CDR1 SGHAT and CDR2 FQNNGV. The CDR3 has 17 residues. V was trimmed by 1 base and J by 6 bases, leaving 18 bases between them. The CDR3: CASSLGTWDGGSGELFF. CDR3 bases: TGTGCCAGCAGCTTAGGGACCTGGGATGGTGGTTCCGGGGAGCTGTTTTTT.

This clonotype was recorded many times. The chain joins TRBV6-1 to TRBJ1-2, with D possibly matching TRBD1 (5 bases). The CDR3 extends over 16 amino acids. The germline CDR1 and CDR2 sequences are MNHNS and SASEGT. Trimming shortened V by 2 bases and J by 0 bases, and 13 bases separated the two germline ends. As DNA, the CDR3 is TGTGCCAGCAGTGAACGCAGGGAACGAGCTAACTATGGCTACACCTTC. Encoded protein: CASSERRERANYGYTF.

This clonotype was counted many times. The chain is built from TRBV5-1 and TRBJ2-7; 12 positions agree with TRBD1. Trimming at V came to 5 bases and at J to 6 bases, leaving 6 bases not matched to a gene. The CDR3 is made up of 14 amino acids. Per germline, CDR1 SGHRS and CDR2 YFSETQ. The CDR3 DNA sequence: TGCGCCAGCAGTTTCGGGACAGGGGGCGGCGAGCAGTACTTC. The encoded protein is CASSFGTGGGEQYF.

The J gene is TRBJ2-5, the V gene TRBV10-3, with D unclear. CDR1 ENHRY and CDR2 SYGVKD come from the germline V gene. The CDR3 is 12 residues long. The V end lost 0 bases, the J end lost 4 bases, and 3 bases lay between the germline ends. The CDR3 DNA sequence: TGTGCCATCAGTGAGTCTTTAGAGACCCAGTACTTC. This codes for CAISESLETQYF.

This clonotype came up many times. The genes are TRBV28 and TRBJ1-2, with a possible D match to TRBD1 (5 bases). This CDR3 has 15 amino acids. The germline V gene encodes CDR1 MDHEN and CDR2 SYDVKM. Trimming pared 3 bases from V and 7 bases from J, leaving 18 bases between. The CDR3 loop reads CASSFPGDGLGGYTF. The CDR3 region has the DNA TGTGCCAGCAGTTTTCCCGGGGACGGGCTTGGTGGCTACACCTTC.

This clonotype was seen many times. CDR3: CASRPPDRGYNQPQHF. The CDR3 bases are TGTGCCAGCAGACCCCCGGACAGGGGGTACAATCAGCCCCAGCATTTT. The chain employs TRBV5-8 and TRBJ1-5; TRBD1 matches 10 bases. Germline CDR1 is SGHTS and CDR2 is YDEGEE. The CDR3 runs to 16 residues. With V trimmed by 5 bases and J by 3 bases, 8 bases remained unmatched.

This clonotype appeared many times. J is TRBJ2-2 and V is TRBV24-1; 9 nucleotides align to TRBD2. CDR1 and CDR2 from the germline V gene are KGHDR and SFDVKD. V shed 3 bases and J 6 bases; nucleotides not matched to a gene: 7. The CDR3 has 16 residues. The CDR3 DNA reads as TGTGCCACCAGTGATCGTAGCGGGAGAGTTCCCGGGGAGCTGTTTTTT. It is translated as CATSDRSGRVPGELFF.

This clonotype was seen many times. The J gene is TRBJ1-5, the V gene TRBV12-3 or TRBV12-4, with D possibly being TRBD1 (6 bases). The CDR3 sequence is 13 residues long. V shed 5 bases and J shed 6 bases, with 11 bases lying between them. This chain's CDR3 is CASSTFRGQPQHF. The CDR3, as DNA: TGTGCCAGCAGTACCTTCAGGGGTCAGCCCCAGCATTTT.

The chain has TRBV28 and TRBJ1-5, with D perhaps TRBD1 (6 bases). Between the trimmed V and J ends, which lost 4 bases and 3 bases, there was a span of 16 bases. Germline-derived CDR1 and CDR2 are MDHEN and SYDVKM. The CDR3 is made up of 16 amino acids. The CDR3 loop is CASSSTGRGNNQPQHF. The CDR3 coding sequence is TGTGCCAGCAGTTCAACAGGGAGAGGGAACAATCAGCCCCAGCATTTT. Combining the CDR3 with reference TRBV28 and TRBJ1-5 gives the whole variable domain DVKVTQSSRYLVKRTGEKVFLECVQDMDHENMFWYRQDPGLGLRLIYFSYDVKMKEKGDIPEGYSVSREKKERFSLILESASTNQTSMYLCASSSTGRGNNQPQHFGDGTRLSIL.

This clonotype was found a few times. This chain connects TRBV5-1 to TRBJ2-7, with D hard to call. The CDR3 runs to 14 residues. V was trimmed by 5 bases and J by 2 bases, leaving 14 bases between them. Germline CDR1 reads SGHRS; CDR2 reads YFSETQ. CDR3 residues: CASRPGWATYEQYF. The DNA of the CDR3 is TGCGCCAGCAGGCCGGGCTGGGCAACCTACGAGCAGTACTTC.

This clonotype was recorded many times. The V call is TRBV7-9, the J call TRBJ2-7; the D gene is possibly TRBD1 (5 bases). Germline CDR1 is SEHNR and CDR2 is FQNEAQ (reference sequence). The CDR3 has 15 residues. The V end was cut by 6 bases, the J end by 6 bases, with 21 bases between. This CDR3 reads CASSYDSTPNGEQYF. In nucleotides, the CDR3 is TGTGCCAGCAGTTACGACAGCACCCCAAACGGCGAGCAGTACTTC.

This clonotype was observed a handful of times. The genes are TRBV7-9 and TRBJ2-2; TRBD2 agrees at 7 bases. V shed 9 bases and J 0 bases; nucleotides not matched to a gene: 1. The CDR3 length is 13 residues. Germline V gives CDR1 SEHNR, CDR2 FQNEAQ (reference sequence). The CDR3 is CARGTTNTGELFF. As DNA, the CDR3 is TGTGCCAGGGGGACTACGAACACCGGGGAGCTGTTTTTT.

This clonotype was counted a few times. The chain uses TRBV6-5 and TRBJ1-5; 7 bases line up with TRBD1. CDR1 MNHEY and CDR2 SVGAGI come from the germline V gene. J lost 6 bases, V lost 2 bases, and 7 bases had no gene match. The CDR3 length is 15 residues. CDR3 bases: TGTGCCAGCAGTTACCATGGACAGGATCGTCAGCCCCAGCATTTT. The encoded protein is CASSYHGQDRQPQHF.

This clonotype has just a few counts. The rearrangement joins TRBV2 to TRBJ2-3; D gene ambiguous. With 4 bases removed from V and 6 bases from J, the gap between germline ends came to 8 bases. The length of the CDR3 is 12 residues. Germline assignment: CDR1 SNHLY and CDR2 FYNNEI. The CDR3 nucleotides are TGTGCCAGCAGTGTAGGATACGATACGCAGTATTTT. The encoded protein is CASSVGYDTQYF.

This clonotype was recorded many times. The chain couples TRBV29-1 to TRBJ1-6; possible D gene TRBD1, 5 bases. CDR1 and CDR2 from the germline V gene are SQVTM and ANQGSEA. CDR3 length: 12 residues. Trimming left V 7 bases short and J 7 bases short, with 11 bases between. In nucleotides, the CDR3 is TGCAGCGCCGGGACGGGAAATTCACCCCTCCACTTT. Translation gives CSAGTGNSPLHF.